A selection of T cell receptor beta chains follows, all from one sample in a study of T-cell memory formation after mild COVID-19. MiXCR, applied by TCRdb to the 5' RACE reads, yields one record per CDR3 protein. Among 280,000 or so distinct CDR3 sequences listed, roughly 17% were seen once. The sequencing sample was made of PBMCs or a T cell subset sorted from them (not recorded which). All receptors derive from a young man who had mild COVID-19 (a few samples of this study predate the infection). Cell type and time point are not known. Each CDR3 is given with its conserved first and last residue. The D gene is left open where the match is weak. Clone size is not always given. Where it is, it says once, few, many or a class for expanded clones.

>.|13|TRBJ1-5|TRBV6-2/TRBV6-3|few
TGTGCCAGCAGTTACTTATTGTTGGAGCCCCAGCATTTT
CASSYLLLEPQHF
>.|11|TRBJ2-3|TRBV24-1|.
TGTGCCACCAGTTTGTGGGATACGCAGTATTTT
CATSLWDTQYF
>TRBD2|15|TRBJ2-3|TRBV6-5|few
TGTGCCAGCAGTACCGAAGCGGGGGGGCCAGATACGCAGTATTTT
CASSTEAGGPDTQYF
>.|16|TRBJ1-5|TRBV20-1|.
TGCAGTGCTAGAGGGCGGGCCTACTATAGCAATCAGCCCCAGCATTTT
CSARGRAYYSNQPQHF
>TRBD2|20|TRBJ2-3|TRBV6-6|.
TGTGCCAGCAGTTACTTAGGACTAGCGGGGGGGGCAACTAGCACAGATACGCAGTATTTT
CASSYLGLAGGATSTDTQYF
>.|12|TRBJ2-3|TRBV5-1|many
TGTGCCAGTAGTCTATCAACAGATACGCAGTATTTT
CASSLSTDTQYF
>.|15|TRBJ1-3|TRBV6-5|.
TGTGCCAGCAGCCCGGGACACAGCTCTGGAAACACCATATATTTT
CASSPGHSSGNTIYF
>TRBD2|18|TRBJ2-7|TRBV2|few
TGTGCCAGCAGTGCTGTGGGACTAGCGGGGGCCGTGTCAGTAGAGCAGTACTTC
CASSAVGLAGAVSVEQYF
>TRBD2|17|TRBJ2-3|TRBV14|.
TGTGCCAGCAGCCGGATACCAGGGCTAGCGGGGCCAGATACGCAGTATTTT
CASSRIPGLAGPDTQYF
>.|14|TRBJ1-5|TRBV29-1|few
TGCAGCGTTGCCTGGGGGCTTAGCAATCAGCCCCAGCATTTT
CSVAWGLSNQPQHF
>TRBD1|13|TRBJ2-7|TRBV5-5|few
TGTGCCAGCAGCTTCGACAGGGGTTACGAGCAGTACTTC
CASSFDRGYEQYF
>.|14|TRBJ1-1|TRBV12-3/TRBV12-4|.
TGTGCCAGCAGTAGGGGACTGGAGAACACTGAAGCTTTCTTT
CASSRGLENTEAFF
>.|16|TRBJ1-1|TRBV7-8|few
TGTGCCAGCAGCCTCATCTCTCAGGGGCCGAACACTGAAGCTTTCTTT
CASSLISQGPNTEAFF
>.|15|TRBJ1-2|TRBV28|few
TGTGCCAGCAGTTTAGGGGACGGACGAATCTATGGCTACACCTTC
CASSLGDGRIYGYTF
>TRBD2|16|TRBJ2-5|TRBV7-2|many
TGTGCCAGCAGCGCCGTGGGAGGGGTTAGCCAAGAGACCCAGTACTTC
CASSAVGGVSQETQYF